Each of the 4 T cell receptor beta chains below was sequenced from the same sample in a study of blood T cells in healthy people across ages. With a J-beta primer mix and a sample-barcoded 5' primer, a second PCR ran about 7 to 11 cycles. TCRdb called the 5' RACE reads again in MiXCR, with one record for every CDR3 protein. The sample shows fewer than 1,200,000 distinct CDR3 sequences, around 25% of them seen only once. These data are also associated with another study on T cells of mothers and their children.

The sample comprised blood. The receptors shown here come from a girl between 2 and 10 years old in good health.

This clonotype was picked up a small number of times. The rearrangement joins TRBV4-2 to TRBJ2-3; 8 nucleotides agree with TRBD1. CDR3 size: 15 residues. The germline CDR1 and CDR2 sequences are LGHNA and YNFKEQ. The V and J ends lost 1 base and 4 bases, in that order; junction bases with no gene match: 4. The CDR3 DNA sequence: TGTGCCAGCAGCCAAGTGGGACAGGCCGCAGATACGCAGTATTTT. Protein sequence: CASSQVGQAADTQYF.

The sample holds a few counts of this clonotype. This chain connects TRBV29-1 to TRBJ2-5; D gene ambiguous. CDR1 and CDR2 from the germline V gene are SQVTM and ANQGSEA. Trimming shortened V by 7 bases and J by 5 bases, and 11 bases separated the two germline ends. CDR3 size: 11 residues. The CDR3 region has the DNA TGCAGCGATCCGGTGGGGGAGACCCAGTACTTC. It encodes CSDPVGETQYF.

The rearrangement links TRBV6-1 to TRBJ1-6; no firm D call. Between the trimmed V and J ends, which lost 0 bases and 16 bases, there was a span of 10 bases. The germline V gene has CDR1 MNHNS and CDR2 SASEGT. The CDR3 extends over 12 amino acids. The CDR3: CASSEARHRLHF. The CDR3 DNA follows: TGTGCCAGCAGTGAAGCGCGACACCGTCTCCACTTT.

The V call is TRBV7-9, the J call TRBJ1-2, with unresolved D. Germline values: CDR1 SEHNR, CDR2 FQNEAQ (reference sequence). The CDR3 covers 15 residues. The V gene lost 3 bases and the J gene lost 0 bases, with 11 bases spanning the gap. CDR3 loop: CASSFMQNPNYGYTF. The CDR3 DNA reads TGTGCCAGCAGCTTCATGCAGAATCCTAACTATGGCTACACCTTC.